These 2 T cell receptor beta chains share one sample of origin, sequenced in a study of blood T cell repertoires in COVID-19 (dated by TCRdb to 2019 to 2021). Library method: the immunoSEQ multiplex PCR assay. TCRdb stores this immuneACCESS table with in-frame sequences only. Part of the clones is absent; in the studies checked, under half of the shortfall reflects unresolved V genes, and no reason is known for the rest. The sample table shows about 150,000 clones, and almost 85% are seen once. The ten largest make up nearly 15% of the sample. The sequenced sample was peripheral blood. The receptors were gathered from a human donor with acute or convalescent COVID-19. The donor label of this sample is uncertain.

Only one count was recorded for this clone. The V gene is TRBV5-8, the J gene TRBJ1-2; 8 bases are a match to TRBD1. Germline V gives CDR1 SGHTS, CDR2 YDEGEE. CDR3 length: 13 amino acids. J gave up 8 bases and V 4 bases, and 7 bases lay outside the gene matches. This CDR3 is CASSLQGARGYTF. DNA for the CDR3: TGTGCCAGCAGCCTGCAGGGGGCGAGGGGCTACACCTTC.

The chain is built from TRBV4-2 and TRBJ1-1, with TRBD1 matching 7 bases. Unmatched junction bases numbered 10, after V lost 0 bases and J lost 6 bases. This CDR3 is built from 16 residues. CDR1 is LGHNA, CDR2 YNFKEQ, per germline. The CDR3 coding sequence is TGTGCCAGCAGCCAAGATTCTTCGTGGCAGGGGGCTGAAGCTTTCTTT. Residues: CASSQDSSWQGAEAFF.